The 8 T cell receptor beta chains presented below share a single source sample, sequenced in a study of response to subunit inactivated influenza vaccine (dated by TCRdb to about 2018). Preparation of the library involved RT-PCR. Instrument on record: Illumina HiSeq 2500. TCRdb passed the public sequencing reads through fastp at Q25 and MiXCR, retaining productive beta sequences. For every CDR3 protein sequence, its rows merge into one entry that carries the most common genes and DNA. For this sample there are roughly 700,000 distinct CDR3 sequences; 14% appear just once. Of the sample, 6% to 8% is held by the ten largest clones. This sample comprised PBMCs from blood, obtained about 14 days before vaccination. The receptors derive from a man aged 50 to 60 who received an inactivated influenza vaccine. Donor details come from another sample of the same person, matched by shared clones.

Points on this clonotype: One junction end does not reproduce the germline sequence, and a read error may be involved. This rearrangement joins TRBV29-1 to TRBJ2-7; tentatively, D is TRBD1 or TRBD2 (5 bases each). The CDR3 has 10 amino acids. CDR1 is SQVTM, CDR2 ANQGSEA, per germline. This CDR3 is CSAVTGRRGF. The CDR3 DNA reads TGCAGCGCTGTAACGGGGCGACGTGGCTTC.

This clonotype has more than one count but fewer than ten. The chain employs TRBV20-1 and TRBJ2-1, with D hard to call. The germline V gene has CDR1 DFQATT and CDR2 SNEGSKA (reference sequence). The CDR3 extends over 15 amino acids. Trimming took off 2 bases at V and 8 bases at J, with 19 bases between the two ends. CDR3 loop: CSARQNSWFWDEQFF. CDR3 nucleotides: TGCAGTGCTAGACAAAATTCATGGTTTTGGGATGAGCAGTTCTTC.

This clonotype was seen more than once but under ten times. The chain has TRBV10-3 and TRBJ1-1; D gene ambiguous. Trimming cost V 6 bases and J 1 base, with 9 bases left between them. Germline lookup yields CDR1 ENHRY and CDR2 SYGVKD. CDR3 length equals 13 residues. CDR3 sequence (DNA): TGTGCCATCAGAGAGACAAGGAACACTGAAGCTTTCTTT. It codes for CAIRETRNTEAFF.

The chain has TRBV18 and TRBJ1-3; no firm D call. Germline V gene sequence: CDR1 KGHSH, CDR2 LQKENI. The CDR3 loop spans 16 amino acids. Trimming took off 4 bases at V and 0 bases at J, with 13 bases between the two ends. The CDR3 reads CASSLSQADSGNTIYF. In nucleotides, the CDR3 is TGTGCCAGCTCACTGTCTCAGGCCGACTCTGGAAACACCATATATTTT.

The V gene is TRBV5-1, the J gene TRBJ1-1; D is undetermined. The CDR3 is 15 amino acids. CDR1 is SGHRS, CDR2 YFSETQ, per germline. V lost 4 bases and J lost 0, with 13 bases in between. The CDR3 reads CASSTIPGLNTEAFF. For the CDR3, the DNA is TGCGCCAGCAGCACGATTCCGGGTCTGAACACTGAAGCTTTCTTT.

This clonotype was observed many times. Here the CDR3 DNA reads TGCGCCAGCAGTCCTTTAGTCTCTGGGGCCAACGTCCTGACTTTC. It translates to CASSPLVSGANVLTF. The J gene is TRBJ2-6, the V gene TRBV4-3; D gene uncertain. The CDR3 has 15 amino acids. V was pared by 6 bases and J by 0 bases, with 9 bases between. The V gene's germline CDR1 is LGHNA and CDR2 YSLEER.

This clonotype was seen more than once but under ten times. The J gene is TRBJ2-7, the V gene TRBV3-1; D unclear. Per germline, CDR1 LGHDT and CDR2 YNNKEL (reference sequence). The CDR3 loop spans 12 amino acids. V lost 5 bases and J 5 bases, leaving 10 bases between the germline ends. CDR3 protein: CASSSVGHEQYF. In DNA, the CDR3 is TGTGCCAGCAGCTCGGTTGGCCACGAGCAGTACTTC.

The chain uses TRBV7-2 and TRBJ2-7; D not certain. This CDR3 has 13 residues. Germline V CDR1 and CDR2: SGHTA, FQGNSA. V lost 5 bases to trimming and J lost 3 bases, with 11 bases between them. This CDR3 is CASSPYSRYEQYF. The CDR3 nucleotides are TGTGCCAGCAGCCCCTACTCACGCTACGAGCAGTACTTC.